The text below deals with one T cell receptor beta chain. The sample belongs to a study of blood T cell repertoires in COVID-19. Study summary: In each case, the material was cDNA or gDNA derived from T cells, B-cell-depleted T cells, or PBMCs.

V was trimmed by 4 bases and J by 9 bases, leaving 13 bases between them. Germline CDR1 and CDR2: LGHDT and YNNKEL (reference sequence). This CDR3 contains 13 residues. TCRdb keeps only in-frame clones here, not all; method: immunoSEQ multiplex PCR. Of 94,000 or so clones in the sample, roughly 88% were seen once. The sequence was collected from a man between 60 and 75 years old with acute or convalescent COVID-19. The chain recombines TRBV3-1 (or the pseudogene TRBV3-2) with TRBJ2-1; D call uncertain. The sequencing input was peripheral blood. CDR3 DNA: TGTGCCAGCAGCCGTAAAGTAGATGTTGAGCAGTTCTTC. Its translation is CASSRKVDVEQFF.